This TCR beta chain was found in a study of blood T cell repertoires in COVID-19. Generated by immunoSEQ multiplex PCR, the TCRdb table keeps only in-frame clones and is missing some. The sample carries around 230,000 clones, about nine tenths recorded once. It was during active infection that Seattle patients were enrolled and then longitudinally followed. This clonotype was obtained from a man over 45 with COVID-19, enrolled during active disease. The sample was peripheral blood.

The CDR3 DNA follows: TGTGCCAGCAGTCGGATAAGGGGTAGCGGGAGCTCCTACAATGAGCAGTTCTTC. Translated: CASSRIRGSGSSYNEQFF. The chain is built from TRBV27 and TRBJ2-1; 9 bases match TRBD2. The CDR3 has 18 residues. The germline V gene encodes CDR1 MNHEY and CDR2 SMNVEV (reference sequence). Trimming removed 5 bases from V and 0 bases from J; junction bases left unmatched: 11.